The clone carrying this T cell receptor (beta chain) came up once. The data were obtained in a study of blood T cell repertoires in COVID-19. Study details: There were acute and convalescent COVID-19 samples, and they came from the United States, Italy and Spain. Sample material is recorded as cDNA or gDNA derived from T cells, B-cell-depleted T cells, or PBMCs.

Authors' processing steps: Researchers report that nucleated cell counts were estimated from reference gene primer amplification. Only in-frame clones appear in the TCRdb table, and some are missing; sequencing was by immunoSEQ multiplex PCR. V and J calls and clone size follow that table, whereas D and trimming were derived from the DNA. The table has about 33,000 clones, over 75% seen once; the top ten hold under 7.5%. Germline V gives CDR1 SEHNR, CDR2 FQNEAQ (reference sequence). The CDR3 length is 16 residues. V lost 2 bases to trimming and J lost 5 bases; unmatched junction nucleotides: 11. Sequencing used peripheral blood. The TCR comes from a man between 60 and 70 years old with active COVID-19. The genes are TRBV7-9 and TRBJ1-2, with 7 nucleotides matching TRBD1. Here the CDR3 reads CASSLSSGTDEYGYTF. The CDR3 coding sequence is TGTGCCAGCAGCTTATCCTCCGGGACAGACGAATATGGCTACACCTTC.